The clone carrying this T cell receptor (beta chain) has only a few counts. Its antigen is not identified. TCR beta CDR3 regions were amplified from RNA transcripts. When the TCR CDR3 underwent first-round RT-PCR, the HTBI primer set was used. TCRdb re-derived calls from the multiplex PCR reads in MiXCR, one entry per CDR3 protein. The top ten clones hold more than 11% of a sample with 500,000 to 650,000 distinct CDR3 sequences, approximately 15% of them seen once. This entry comes from a study of T cells in Graves' hyperthyroidism and ophthalmopathy. The CDR3 runs to 16 residues. Trimming removed 4 bases at V and 0 bases at J, with 15 bases between. The germline gives CDR1 SGHDN, CDR2 FVKESK. Findings and limits, study-wide: Separation of ophthalmopathy from stable hyperthyroidism was achieved by a 13 V-J model.

Patients were excluded for uncontrolled infection, other autoimmune disease, pregnancy or lactation. This receptor was obtained from a woman in her thirties or forties with Graves' hyperthyroidism. Sequenced: blood. V and J are TRBV14 and TRBJ1-1, with D perhaps matching TRBD1 (6 bases). This chain's CDR3 is CASSLLGAGMNTEAFF. CDR3 nucleotides: TGTGCCAGCAGCCTTTTGGGGGCAGGAATGAACACTGAAGCTTTCTTT.